The rows below give T cell receptor beta chains drawn from one sample of a study of T cell responses to AZD1222 COVID-19 vaccine. TCRdb's table, derived via immunoSEQ multiplex PCR, lists solely in-frame clones and lacks some. The data contain 120,000 or so clones, about 90% of them seen just once; the ten biggest clones take up approximately 1.1%. The source was peripheral blood, collected on day 0 of AZD1222 vaccination. The source of these receptors is an adult in good health. CDR3s include the opening cysteine and the closing phenylalanine or tryptophan. The D gene is left open where the match is weak. Clone size is stated in some rows and not others, as once, few, many or a class when expanded.

D: TRBD2; V: TRBV5-8; size: few; J: TRBJ2-1; DNA: TGTGCCAGCAGCGGGACTAGGAGCTCCTACAATGAGCAGTTCTTC; CDR3: CASSGTRSSYNEQFF
D: TRBD1; V: TRBV28; size: -; J: TRBJ1-1; DNA: TGTGCCAGCAGTTTACCACGACAGGGTTACACTGAAGCTTTCTTT; CDR3: CASSLPRQGYTEAFF
D: -; V: TRBV12-3/TRBV12-4; size: -; J: TRBJ2-5; DNA: TGTGCCAGCAGTTTAGCGGAGACCCAGTACTTC; CDR3: CASSLAETQYF
D: -; V: TRBV10-1; size: -; J: TRBJ1-2; DNA: TGCGCCAGGTCGGCGGGGAAGAATAACTATGGCTACACCTTC; CDR3: CARSAGKNNYGYTF
D: -; V: TRBV10-3; size: -; J: TRBJ1-1; DNA: TGTGCCATCAGTATAAGGGGTGGGAACACTGAAGCTTTCTTT; CDR3: CAISIRGGNTEAFF
D: TRBD1; V: TRBV9; size: -; J: TRBJ1-5; DNA: TGTGCCAGCAGCGAGGGACCAGGGGGACAGCCCCAGCATTTT; CDR3: CASSEGPGGQPQHF
D: -; V: TRBV6-4; size: -; J: TRBJ2-1; DNA: TGTGCCAGCAGTGGGGTCGAGTCGGCTAGTTTCCACAATGAGCAGTTCTTC; CDR3: CASSGVESASFHNEQFF
D: TRBD1; V: TRBV11-1; size: few; J: TRBJ2-1; DNA: TGTGCCAGCAGCTTCCGGGACAGTTCCTACAATGAGCAGTTCTTC; CDR3: CASSFRDSSYNEQFF
D: TRBD1; V: TRBV28; size: -; J: TRBJ2-5; DNA: TGTGCCAGCAGTTCACTAGAAGGGACAGTCCAAGAGACCCAGTACTTC; CDR3: CASSSLEGTVQETQYF
D: -; V: TRBV5-4; size: -; J: TRBJ2-1; DNA: TGTGCCAGCAGCTTGGAGGTCCGTTACAATGAGCAGTTCTTC; CDR3: CASSLEVRYNEQFF
D: TRBD1; V: TRBV18; size: -; J: TRBJ2-1; DNA: TGTGCCAGCACCACCGGGACAGGGTACTACAATGAGCAGTTCTTC; CDR3: CASTTGTGYYNEQFF
D: TRBD2; V: TRBV7-3; size: -; J: TRBJ2-7; DNA: TGTGCCAGCAGCTTACCCCCTCGAACAGCGGGGGCTCCCTACGAGCAGTACTTC; CDR3: CASSLPPRTAGAPYEQYF
D: -; V: TRBV7-8; size: few; J: TRBJ1-5; DNA: TGTGCCAGCAGCTTCTCAGGGGAATGGGAGCCCCAGCATTTT; CDR3: CASSFSGEWEPQHF
D: TRBD1; V: TRBV18; size: -; J: TRBJ1-5; DNA: TGTGCCAGCTCACCGGATGGACAGGGGAATCAGCCCCAGCATTTT; CDR3: CASSPDGQGNQPQHF
D: -; V: TRBV7-9; size: -; J: TRBJ2-1; DNA: TGTGCCAGCAGCTTACCGGGGAGCTCCTACAATGAGCAGTTCTTC; CDR3: CASSLPGSSYNEQFF
D: TRBD2; V: TRBV23-1; size: -; J: TRBJ2-5; DNA: TGCGCCAGCAGTCAATCGCCACTCGCGGGAGGGCCGGGGGAGACCCAGTACTTC; CDR3: CASSQSPLAGGPGETQYF
D: -; V: TRBV30; size: -; J: TRBJ2-4; DNA: TGTGCCTGGAGCGGTATGGGGGCCAAAAACATTCAGTACTTC; CDR3: CAWSGMGAKNIQYF
D: -; V: TRBV6-4; size: -; J: TRBJ2-2; DNA: TGTGCCAGCAGTGACTGCCGACCTATCCGGCGGGATAACGGGGAGCTGTTTTTT; CDR3: CASSDCRPIRRDNGELFF
D: TRBD2; V: TRBV2; size: once; J: TRBJ2-5; DNA: TGTGCCAGCATGAGACTAGCAGGAGAGACCCAGTACTTC; CDR3: CASMRLAGETQYF
D: -; V: TRBV6-2/TRBV6-3; size: once; J: TRBJ1-1; DNA: TGTGCCAGCAGTTCGGTGGGACGGGGCCTGTTGGACACTGAAGCTTTCTTT; CDR3: CASSSVGRGLLDTEAFF
D: -; V: TRBV5-6; size: -; J: TRBJ1-6; DNA: TGTGCCAGCAGCTTGGGGGACTCGTATTCACCCCTCCACTTT; CDR3: CASSLGDSYSPLHF
D: -; V: TRBV11-2; size: -; J: TRBJ2-5; DNA: TGTGCCAGCAGCTTAGAGCCGTGGTGGACTGTAAAAGAGACCCAGTACTTC; CDR3: CASSLEPWWTVKETQYF